The rows below give T cell receptor beta chains drawn from one sample of a study of T-cell reconstitution after alpha-beta-depleted transplantation in children. TCRdb re-called the PCR reads through MiXCR, storing one row per CDR3 protein. The sample gives around 490,000 distinct CDR3 sequences, 9.5% to 12% of which show up once; about 15% is in the top ten. The sample in question was PBMCs, mostly from graft donor cells, obtained 180 days after TCRalphabeta/CD19-depleted stem cell transplant. All receptors come from a female patient aged 2 to 10 who had a stem cell transplant for aplastic anemia, so the T cells may come from the graft donor. The CDR3 runs from the conserved cysteine through the conserved F or W. The order of the fields is clone size, J gene, D gene, V gene, CDR3 protein, CDR3 DNA. D genes are given only for firm matches. Expanded clones are given a class, and other clones once, few, many or no size at all.

size: NA
J: TRBJ1-4
D: TRBD1
V: TRBV20-1
CDR3: CSARVTGLREKLFF
DNA: TGCAGTGCTAGGGTGACAGGGTTGCGCGAAAAACTGTTTTTT

size: few
J: TRBJ2-4
D: NA
V: TRBV28
CDR3: CASGIFLGGGKNIQYF
DNA: TGTGCCAGCGGAATTTTTTTAGGGGGGGGCAAAAACATTCAGTACTTC

size: few
J: TRBJ2-5
D: NA
V: TRBV15
CDR3: CATSREGTVKETQYF
DNA: TGTGCCACCAGCAGGGAGGGCACAGTAAAAGAGACCCAGTACTTC

size: NA
J: TRBJ2-1
D: TRBD2
V: TRBV20-1
CDR3: CSGGLAGVHNEQFF
DNA: TGCAGTGGTGGCTTAGCGGGGGTCCACAATGAGCAGTTCTTC

size: few
J: TRBJ1-4
D: TRBD1
V: TRBV20-1
CDR3: CSASPVRGLGEKLFF
DNA: TGCAGTGCTTCCCCAGTCAGGGGGCTGGGTGAAAAACTGTTTTTT

size: few
J: TRBJ1-2
D: TRBD1
V: TRBV7-2
CDR3: CASSLVPGGWYGYTF
DNA: TGTGCCAGCAGCTTAGTGCCAGGGGGCTGGTATGGCTACACCTTC

size: many
J: TRBJ2-3
D: TRBD1
V: TRBV28
CDR3: CASSFRMGQGHADTQYF
DNA: TGTGCCAGCAGTTTTCGGATGGGACAGGGACACGCAGATACGCAGTATTTT

size: many
J: TRBJ2-1
D: TRBD2
V: TRBV20-1
CDR3: CSARGTSGSLNEQFF
DNA: TGCAGTGCTAGAGGTACTAGCGGGAGCCTCAATGAGCAGTTCTTC

size: NA
J: TRBJ2-2
D: NA
V: TRBV5-8
CDR3: CASRRGYANTGELFF
DNA: TGTGCCAGCAGGCGCGGTTACGCGAACACCGGGGAGCTGTTTTTT

size: NA
J: TRBJ2-2
D: TRBD1
V: TRBV14
CDR3: CASSHRDRVPGELFF
DNA: TGTGCCAGCAGCCACCGGGACAGAGTGCCCGGGGAGCTGTTTTTT

size: few
J: TRBJ1-4
D: NA
V: TRBV5-1
CDR3: CASSPRGPTNEKLFF
DNA: TGCGCCAGCAGCCCGCGGGGTCCAACTAATGAAAAACTGTTTTTT

size: many
J: TRBJ2-4
D: NA
V: TRBV28
CDR3: CASSLRSGLWVKNIQYF
DNA: TGTGCCAGCAGTTTAAGGTCTGGGCTGTGGGTTAAAAACATTCAGTACTTC

size: NA
J: TRBJ1-3
D: TRBD1
V: TRBV6-2/TRBV6-3
CDR3: CASSYSFGTGVGNTIYF
DNA: TGTGCCAGCAGTTACTCGTTCGGGACAGGGGTCGGAAACACCATATATTTT

size: few
J: TRBJ1-1
D: NA
V: TRBV28
CDR3: CASSSDNRRTEAFF
DNA: TGTGCCAGCAGCTCCGATAATAGGCGCACTGAAGCTTTCTTT

size: NA
J: TRBJ2-3
D: NA
V: TRBV5-1
CDR3: CASGIGADTQYF
DNA: TGCGCCAGCGGCATCGGGGCAGATACGCAGTATTTT

size: few
J: TRBJ2-2
D: NA
V: TRBV28
CDR3: CASSPLGQLNTGELFF
DNA: TGTGCCAGCAGCCCCCTGGGGCAGCTGAACACCGGGGAGCTGTTTTTT

size: few
J: TRBJ2-5
D: NA
V: TRBV28
CDR3: CASSLYGTETQYF
DNA: TGTGCCAGCAGTTTATACGGCACAGAGACCCAGTACTTC

size: many
J: TRBJ1-2
D: NA
V: TRBV29-1
CDR3: CSVAEDFYYGYTF
DNA: TGCAGCGTTGCTGAGGACTTCTACTATGGCTACACCTTC

size: few
J: TRBJ2-3
D: NA
V: TRBV29-1
CDR3: CSVAFAGPGTQYF
DNA: TGCAGCGTTGCCTTCGCAGGGCCTGGAACGCAGTATTTT

size: many
J: TRBJ1-5
D: NA
V: TRBV12-3/TRBV12-4
CDR3: CASSLAPNQPQHF
DNA: TGTGCCAGCAGCTTAGCCCCCAATCAGCCCCAGCATTTT

size: NA
J: TRBJ1-5
D: NA
V: TRBV24-1
CDR3: CATSDFTGGSNQPQHF
DNA: TGTGCCACCAGTGATTTTACCGGGGGGAGCAATCAGCCCCAGCATTTT

size: few
J: TRBJ2-5
D: NA
V: TRBV29-1
CDR3: CSVDSNPQYF
DNA: TGCAGCGTTGATAGTAATCCCCAGTACTTC

size: few
J: TRBJ1-1
D: NA
V: TRBV6-1
CDR3: CASSELQGNTEAFF
DNA: TGTGCCAGCAGTGAACTCCAGGGGAACACTGAAGCTTTCTTT

size: NA
J: TRBJ2-7
D: NA
V: TRBV7-2
CDR3: CASSLDPDRQGQYF
DNA: TGTGCCAGCAGCTTAGACCCAGACAGGCAAGGGCAGTACTTC

size: NA
J: TRBJ1-5
D: TRBD1
V: TRBV4-3
CDR3: CASSQGQGSSNQPQHF
DNA: TGCGCCAGCAGCCAAGGACAGGGGTCATCCAATCAGCCCCAGCATTTT

size: few
J: TRBJ2-5
D: TRBD1
V: TRBV4-2
CDR3: CASSQQGAPMETQYF
DNA: TGTGCCAGCAGCCAACAGGGGGCGCCCATGGAGACCCAGTACTTC

size: NA
J: TRBJ1-1
D: NA
V: TRBV28
CDR3: CASGARGGNTEAFF
DNA: TGTGCCAGCGGCGCTAGGGGGGGGAACACTGAAGCTTTCTTT

size: NA
J: TRBJ2-1
D: TRBD2
V: TRBV20-1
CDR3: CSAGLAGSNEQFF
DNA: TGCAGTGCTGGACTAGCCGGGAGTAATGAGCAGTTCTTC

size: NA
J: TRBJ2-3
D: NA
V: TRBV10-3
CDR3: CAISGPGDTQYF
DNA: TGTGCCATCAGTGGACCAGGAGATACGCAGTATTTT

size: NA
J: TRBJ1-2
D: TRBD1
V: TRBV7-2
CDR3: CASSVGGAGQGYTF
DNA: TGTGCCAGCTCTGTAGGGGGCGCTGGTCAGGGCTACACCTTC

size: NA
J: TRBJ1-2
D: NA
V: TRBV9
CDR3: CASSVGGYGYTF
DNA: TGTGCCAGCAGCGTTGGGGGCTATGGCTACACCTTC

size: NA
J: TRBJ1-2
D: NA
V: TRBV7-2
CDR3: CASSLVSVGDENGYTF
DNA: TGTGCCAGCAGCTTAGTTTCAGTAGGGGATGAAAATGGCTACACCTTC

size: NA
J: TRBJ2-1
D: TRBD2
V: TRBV20-1
CDR3: CSATRRLAGLNEQFF
DNA: TGCAGTGCGACCAGGCGGCTAGCGGGACTCAATGAGCAGTTCTTC

size: many
J: TRBJ2-3
D: TRBD1
V: TRBV7-2
CDR3: CASSSETGVFRTDTQYF
DNA: TGTGCCAGCAGCTCCGAAACAGGGGTATTTAGGACAGATACGCAGTATTTT

size: few
J: TRBJ2-6
D: TRBD1
V: TRBV6-5
CDR3: CASSKNRQGISGANVLTF
DNA: TGTGCCAGCAGCAAGAATCGACAGGGGATCTCTGGGGCCAACGTCCTGACTTTC

size: few
J: TRBJ2-2
D: NA
V: TRBV29-1
CDR3: CSVARDTGQGELFF
DNA: TGCAGCGTGGCCCGGGACACCGGCCAGGGGGAGCTGTTTTTT

size: NA
J: TRBJ2-2
D: NA
V: TRBV4-3
CDR3: CASSQVLLSDTGELFF
DNA: TGCGCCAGCAGCCAGGTTCTTTTGAGCGACACCGGGGAGCTGTTTTTT

size: few
J: TRBJ2-6
D: NA
V: TRBV7-2
CDR3: CASSFTVRSGANVLTF
DNA: TGTGCCAGCAGCTTCACAGTTCGCTCTGGGGCCAACGTCCTGACTTTC

size: NA
J: TRBJ1-1
D: NA
V: TRBV20-1
CDR3: CSASGHSNTEAFF
DNA: TGCAGTGCTTCGGGACATTCGAACACTGAAGCTTTCTTT

size: NA
J: TRBJ1-2
D: NA
V: TRBV7-2
CDR3: CASSFIFRGVWYGYTF
DNA: TGTGCCAGCAGCTTCATTTTCCGGGGGGTCTGGTATGGCTACACCTTC

size: few
J: TRBJ2-1
D: NA
V: TRBV6-2/TRBV6-3
CDR3: CASSSFGAADYNEQFF
DNA: TGTGCCAGCAGTTCCTTTGGGGCAGCCGACTACAATGAGCAGTTCTTC

size: NA
J: TRBJ1-3
D: NA
V: TRBV25-1
CDR3: CASRRSGSGNTIYF
DNA: TGTGCCAGCAGACGATCAGGGAGCGGAAACACCATATATTTT

size: NA
J: TRBJ1-5
D: NA
V: TRBV18
CDR3: CASSPGDGRQPQHF
DNA: TGTGCCAGCTCACCCGGGGACGGGAGGCAGCCCCAGCATTTT

size: NA
J: TRBJ2-3
D: NA
V: TRBV27
CDR3: CASTPPYTDTQYF
DNA: TGTGCCAGCACCCCGCCCTACACAGATACGCAGTATTTT

size: few
J: TRBJ2-2
D: TRBD1
V: TRBV3-1
CDR3: CASSQVQGNGELFF
DNA: TGTGCCAGCAGCCAGGTACAGGGGAACGGGGAGCTGTTTTTT

size: few
J: TRBJ1-1
D: TRBD1
V: TRBV15
CDR3: CATSPQGGQGIEAFF
DNA: TGTGCCACCAGCCCCCAAGGGGGACAGGGCATTGAAGCTTTCTTT

size: NA
J: TRBJ1-5
D: NA
V: TRBV30
CDR3: CAMTDSNQPQHF
DNA: TGTGCCATGACGGATAGCAATCAGCCCCAGCATTTT

size: few
J: TRBJ2-4
D: NA
V: TRBV4-3
CDR3: CASSQARQALAKNIQYF
DNA: TGCGCCAGCAGCCAGGCCCGACAGGCTCTAGCCAAAAACATTCAGTACTTC

size: NA
J: TRBJ1-5
D: TRBD1
V: TRBV7-6
CDR3: CASSIDRGHQPQHF
DNA: TGTGCCAGCAGCATCGACAGGGGGCATCAGCCCCAGCATTTT

size: many
J: TRBJ2-1
D: TRBD2
V: TRBV5-4
CDR3: CASSPGLAGGSYNEQFF
DNA: TGTGCCAGCAGCCCCGGACTAGCGGGGGGCTCCTACAATGAGCAGTTCTTC

size: few
J: TRBJ2-1
D: NA
V: TRBV7-9
CDR3: CASSVRDNEQFF
DNA: TGTGCCAGCAGCGTAAGGGACAATGAGCAGTTCTTC

size: few
J: TRBJ2-7
D: NA
V: TRBV6-2/TRBV6-3
CDR3: CASSYSDFEQYF
DNA: TGTGCCAGCAGTTACTCTGACTTCGAGCAGTACTTC

size: NA
J: TRBJ2-3
D: TRBD1
V: TRBV20-1
CDR3: CSASKTGDPDTQYF
DNA: TGCAGTGCTAGTAAGACAGGGGACCCAGATACGCAGTATTTT